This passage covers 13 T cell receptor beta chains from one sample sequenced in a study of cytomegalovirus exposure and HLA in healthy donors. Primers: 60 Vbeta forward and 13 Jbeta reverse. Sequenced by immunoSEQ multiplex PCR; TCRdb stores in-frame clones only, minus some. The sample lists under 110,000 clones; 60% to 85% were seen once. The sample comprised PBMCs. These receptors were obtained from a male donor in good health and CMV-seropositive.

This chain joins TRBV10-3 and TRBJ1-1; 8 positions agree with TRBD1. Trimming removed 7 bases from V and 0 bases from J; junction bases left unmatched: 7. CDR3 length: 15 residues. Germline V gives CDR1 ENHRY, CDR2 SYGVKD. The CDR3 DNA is TGTGCCATCACGGGGACAGGAGGAATGAACACTGAAGCTTTCTTT. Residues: CAITGTGGMNTEAFF.

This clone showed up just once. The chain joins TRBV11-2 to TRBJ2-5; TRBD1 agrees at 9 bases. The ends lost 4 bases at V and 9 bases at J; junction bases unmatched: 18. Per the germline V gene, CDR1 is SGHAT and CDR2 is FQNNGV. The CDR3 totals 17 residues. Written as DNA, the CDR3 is TGTGCCAGCAGCTCCCGGGGGTCGGACAGGGGCGCTCCGGCCCAGTACTTC. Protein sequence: CASSSRGSDRGAPAQYF.

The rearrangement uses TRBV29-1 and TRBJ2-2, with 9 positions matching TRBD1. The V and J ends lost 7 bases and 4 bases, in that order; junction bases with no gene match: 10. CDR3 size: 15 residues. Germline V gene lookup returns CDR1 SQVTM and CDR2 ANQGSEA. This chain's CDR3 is CSAHSGTGRTGELFF. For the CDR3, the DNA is TGCAGCGCCCACAGCGGGACAGGGCGCACCGGGGAGCTGTTTTTT.

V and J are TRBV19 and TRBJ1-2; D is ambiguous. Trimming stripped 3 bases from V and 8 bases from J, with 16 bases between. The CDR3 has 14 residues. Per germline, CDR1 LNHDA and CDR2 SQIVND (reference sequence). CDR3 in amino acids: CASSMGSRSSGYTF. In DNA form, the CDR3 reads TGTGCCAGTAGTATGGGCTCCAGGTCGAGCGGCTACACCTTC.

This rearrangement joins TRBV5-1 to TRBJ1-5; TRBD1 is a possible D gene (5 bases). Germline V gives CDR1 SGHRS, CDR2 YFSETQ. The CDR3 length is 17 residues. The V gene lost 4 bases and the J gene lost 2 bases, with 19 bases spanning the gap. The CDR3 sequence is CASSPGLSLEGNQPQHF. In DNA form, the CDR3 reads TGCGCCAGCAGCCCGGGACTGTCCCTTGAGGGCAATCAGCCCCAGCATTTT.

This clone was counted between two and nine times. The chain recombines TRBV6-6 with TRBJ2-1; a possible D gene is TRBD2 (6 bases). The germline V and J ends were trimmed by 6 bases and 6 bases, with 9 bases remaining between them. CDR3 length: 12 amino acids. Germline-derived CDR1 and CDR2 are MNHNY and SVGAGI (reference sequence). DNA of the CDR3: TGTGCCAGCAGCAGACTAGGCAATGAGCAGTTCTTC. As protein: CASSRLGNEQFF.

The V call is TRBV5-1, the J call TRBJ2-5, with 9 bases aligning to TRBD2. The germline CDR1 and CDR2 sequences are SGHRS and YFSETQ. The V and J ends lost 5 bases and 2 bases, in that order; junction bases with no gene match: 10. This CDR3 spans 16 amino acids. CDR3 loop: CASRERTSVLQETQYF. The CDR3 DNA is TGCGCCAGCAGAGAACGGACTAGCGTCCTACAAGAGACCCAGTACTTC. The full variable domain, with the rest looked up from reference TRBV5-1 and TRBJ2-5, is KAGVTQTPRYLIKTRGQQVTLSCSPISGHRSVSWYQQTPGQGLQFLFEYFSETQRNKGNFPGRFSGRQFSNSRSEMNVSTLELGDSALYLCASRERTSVLQETQYFGPGTRLLVL.

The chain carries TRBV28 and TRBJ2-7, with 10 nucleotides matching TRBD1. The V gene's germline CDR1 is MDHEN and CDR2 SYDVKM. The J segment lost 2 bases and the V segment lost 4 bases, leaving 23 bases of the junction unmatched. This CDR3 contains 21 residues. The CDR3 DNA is TGTGCCAGCAGTTCGGCTCTTCTACGCAGGGGGAGACAGGGGGCCACCTACGAGCAGTACTTC. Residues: CASSSALLRRGRQGATYEQYF.

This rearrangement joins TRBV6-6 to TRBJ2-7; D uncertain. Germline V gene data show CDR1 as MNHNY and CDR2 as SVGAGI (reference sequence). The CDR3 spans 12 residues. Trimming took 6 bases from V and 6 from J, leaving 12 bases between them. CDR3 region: CASRPLSGEQYF. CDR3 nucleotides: TGTGCCAGCAGGCCCCTGTCGGGCGAGCAGTACTTC.

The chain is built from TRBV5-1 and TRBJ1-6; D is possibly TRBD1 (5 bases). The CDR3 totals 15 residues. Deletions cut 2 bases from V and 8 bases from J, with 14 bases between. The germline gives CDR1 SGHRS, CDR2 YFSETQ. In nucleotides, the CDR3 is TGCGCCAGCAGCTTATTGTCAGGGCCCGATTCACCCCTCCACTTT. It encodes CASSLLSGPDSPLHF.

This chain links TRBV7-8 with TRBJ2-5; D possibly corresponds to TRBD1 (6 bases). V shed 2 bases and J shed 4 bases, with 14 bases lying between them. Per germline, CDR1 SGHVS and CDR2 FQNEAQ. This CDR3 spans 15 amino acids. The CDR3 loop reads CASSLSSGVGETQYF. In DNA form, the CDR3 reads TGTGCCAGCAGCTTATCATCAGGGGTTGGAGAGACCCAGTACTTC. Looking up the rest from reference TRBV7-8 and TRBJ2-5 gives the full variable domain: GAGVSQSPRYKVAKRGQDVALRCDPISGHVSLFWYQQALGQGPEFLTYFQNEAQLDKSGLPSDRFFAERPEGSVSTLKIQRTQQEDSAVYLCASSLSSGVGETQYFGPGTRLLVL.

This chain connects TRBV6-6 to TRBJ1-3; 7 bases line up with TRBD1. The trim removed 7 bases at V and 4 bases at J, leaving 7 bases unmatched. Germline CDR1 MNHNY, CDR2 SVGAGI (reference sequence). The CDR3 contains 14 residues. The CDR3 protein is CASNRDRVGNTIYF. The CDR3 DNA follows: TGTGCCAGCAACCGAGACAGGGTGGGAAACACCATATATTTT.

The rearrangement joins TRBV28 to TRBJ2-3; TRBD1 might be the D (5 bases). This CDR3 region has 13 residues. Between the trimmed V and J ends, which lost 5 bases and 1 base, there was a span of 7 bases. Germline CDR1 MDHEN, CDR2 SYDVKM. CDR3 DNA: TGTGCCAGCAGTCAAGGGGGCACAGATACGCAGTATTTT. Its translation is CASSQGGTDTQYF.